This T cell receptor (beta chain) originates from a study of T cell responses to AZD1222 COVID-19 vaccine. Findings of the study overall: It was only a handful of AZD1222 recipients who were seropositive at baseline. Vaccine-associated CD4 TCRs ranged over spike, dominating at 160-218 and 743-854. Spike-specific TCR breadth and depth grew following two AZD1222 doses. Clonal diversity was possibly underestimated, and the donors were mostly white British, with more females.

Sequencing used immunoSEQ multiplex PCR; TCRdb keeps in-frame clones, though not all of them. The sample has roughly 150,000 clones; about 90% are singletons. The CDR3 contains 14 residues. Germline assignment: CDR1 MNHEY and CDR2 SVGAGI. V lost 6 bases and J lost 7; bases outside the gene matches: 6. Turning to this clone: The antigen is not known.

The material sequenced was peripheral blood, taken on day 0 of AZD1222 vaccination. The J gene is TRBJ1-3, the V gene TRBV6-5; TRBD1 agrees at 10 bases. The receptor comes from an adult in good health. CDR3 coding DNA: TGTGCCAGCAGGGGCAGACAGGGGGCGAACACCATATATTTT. Its translation: CASRGRQGANTIYF.